This T cell receptor beta chain was documented in a study of neoadjuvant nivolumab and ipilimumab in lung cancer. Sequencing used immunoSEQ multiplex PCR; TCRdb keeps in-frame clones, though not all of them. The table lists tens of thousands of clones, 65% to 85% of them singletons, with about 6.5% in the top ten. In the case of this clone: Its antigen is unknown.

Findings of the study overall: Only two of four nivolumab-treated tumors gained richness and clonality by surgery.

This receptor was obtained from an adult with non-small cell lung cancer. The sample here was peripheral blood, taken before neoadjuvant nivolumab, alone or with ipilimumab.

The chain's CDR3 is CASSVEGTVNQPQHF. In DNA form, the CDR3 reads TGTGCCAGCAGCGTAGAGGGGACAGTCAATCAGCCCCAGCATTTT. This chain joins TRBV9 and TRBJ1-5; 7 bases fit TRBD1. CDR1 is SGDLS, CDR2 YYNGEE, per germline. V lost 0 bases and J lost 3; bases outside the gene matches: 3. The CDR3 loop spans 15 amino acids.